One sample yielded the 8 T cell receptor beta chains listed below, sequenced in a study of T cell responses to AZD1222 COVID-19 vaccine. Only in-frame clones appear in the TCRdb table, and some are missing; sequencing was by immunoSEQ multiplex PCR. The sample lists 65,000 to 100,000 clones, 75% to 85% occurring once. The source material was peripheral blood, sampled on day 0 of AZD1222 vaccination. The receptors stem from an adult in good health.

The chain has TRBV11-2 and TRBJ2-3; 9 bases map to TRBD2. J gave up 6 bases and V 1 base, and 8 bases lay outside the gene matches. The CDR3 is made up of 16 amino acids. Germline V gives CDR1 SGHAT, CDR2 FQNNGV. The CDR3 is CASSLGREGLGDTQYF. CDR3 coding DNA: TGTGCCAGCAGCTTAGGGCGGGAGGGCCTAGGGGATACGCAGTATTTT.

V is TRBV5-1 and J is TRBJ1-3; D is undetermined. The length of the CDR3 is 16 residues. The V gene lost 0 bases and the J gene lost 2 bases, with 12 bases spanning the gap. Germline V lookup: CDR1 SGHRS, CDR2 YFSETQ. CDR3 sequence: CASSLAAETTGNTIYF. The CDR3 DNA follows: TGCGCCAGCAGCTTGGCGGCAGAAACTACTGGAAACACCATATATTTT.

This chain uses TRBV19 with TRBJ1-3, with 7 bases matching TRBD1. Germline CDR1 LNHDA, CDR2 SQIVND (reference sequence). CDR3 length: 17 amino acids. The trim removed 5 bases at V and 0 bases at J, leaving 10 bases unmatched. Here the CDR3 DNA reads TGTGCCAGTAGTTCAGGTACAGGGGCTAGCTCTGGAAACACCATATATTTT. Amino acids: CASSSGTGASSGNTIYF.

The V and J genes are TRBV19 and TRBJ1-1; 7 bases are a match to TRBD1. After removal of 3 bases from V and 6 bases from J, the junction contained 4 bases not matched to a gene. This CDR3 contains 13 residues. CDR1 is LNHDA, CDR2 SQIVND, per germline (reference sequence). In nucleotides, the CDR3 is TGTGCCAGTAGTATTAAACAGGGGTCTGAAGCTTTCTTT. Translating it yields CASSIKQGSEAFF.

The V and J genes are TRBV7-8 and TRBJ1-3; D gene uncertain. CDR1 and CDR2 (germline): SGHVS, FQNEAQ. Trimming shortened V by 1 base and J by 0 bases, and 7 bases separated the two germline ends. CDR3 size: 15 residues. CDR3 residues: CASSLVMGSGNTIYF. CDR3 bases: TGTGCCAGCAGCTTAGTTATGGGCTCTGGAAACACCATATATTTT.

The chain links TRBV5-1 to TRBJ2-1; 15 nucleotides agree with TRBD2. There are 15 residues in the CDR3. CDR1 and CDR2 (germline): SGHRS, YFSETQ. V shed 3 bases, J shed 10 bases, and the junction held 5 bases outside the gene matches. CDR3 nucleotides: TGCGCCAGCAGCTCAGGGACTAGCGGGGGGCTGGAGCAGTTCTTC. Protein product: CASSSGTSGGLEQFF.

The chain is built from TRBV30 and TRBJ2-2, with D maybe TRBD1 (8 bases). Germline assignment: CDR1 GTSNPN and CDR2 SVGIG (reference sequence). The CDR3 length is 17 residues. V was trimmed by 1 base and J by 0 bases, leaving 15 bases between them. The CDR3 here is CAWSERDRIANTGELFF. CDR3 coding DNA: TGTGCCTGGAGTGAGCGGGACAGGATCGCGAACACCGGGGAGCTGTTTTTT.

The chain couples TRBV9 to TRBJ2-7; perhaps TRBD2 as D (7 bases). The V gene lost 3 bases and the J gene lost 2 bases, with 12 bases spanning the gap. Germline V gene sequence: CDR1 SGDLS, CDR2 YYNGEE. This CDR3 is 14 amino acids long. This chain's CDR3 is CASSEGGGPYEQYF. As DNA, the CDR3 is TGTGCCAGCAGCGAGGGGGGAGGGCCCTACGAGCAGTACTTC.